This T cell receptor (beta chain) was recovered during a study of long-term antiretroviral therapy in people with HIV. Study conclusions and caveats: Blood in the study was drawn between 2004 and 2017, possibly under older ART regimens, which may be less effective than current ones. Diversity increased after ART yet remained lower than in transplant donor controls.

Sequencing relied on immunoSEQ assay v3.0, run at survey level. This table comes from immunoSEQ multiplex PCR, and its TCRdb copy is limited to in-frame clones, with some not included. There are just over 35,000 clones in the sample; 80% to 90% occur only once, and roughly a tenth lies in the top ten. About this clone: Its specificity is not known.

At least one PBMC sample before ART and at least two after were required. Trimming took off 5 bases at V and 3 bases at J, with 7 bases between the two ends. CDR1 is SGHTA and CDR2 is FQGNSA in the germline V gene. CDR3 length: 13 amino acids. V and J are TRBV7-2 and TRBJ1-4; D possibly corresponds to TRBD1 (5 bases). This TCR came from a man aged 18 to 35 with HIV. This specimen consisted of unsorted PBMCs, obtained 2.2 years after starting antiretroviral therapy. CDR3 loop: CASSRGANEKLFF. For the CDR3, the DNA is TGTGCCAGCAGCCGAGGGGCTAATGAAAAACTGTTTTTT.